This T cell receptor beta chain was obtained from a study of T cells in tuberculosis. Study in general: This South African cohort compared adolescents with or without latent tuberculosis against adults with active tuberculosis. Findings and caveats of the study: Active tuberculosis alpha repertoires lay closer to GMM-specific TCRs than controls'.

Adolescents were screened for latent TB by skin test and IGRA. The V gene's germline CDR1 is MNHEY and CDR2 SVGAGI. This CDR3 has 13 residues. Trimming cost V 6 bases and J 8 bases, with 16 bases left between them. Sequencing was performed with immunoSEQ multiplex PCR; in TCRdb, only in-frame clones are kept and a portion is missing. The top ten hold 3% to 4% of the sample, which has under 50,000 clones, about 95% seen once. A note on this clone: The antigen remains undetermined.

This clonotype originated in a donor aged 10-29 years with latent tuberculosis or without tuberculosis infection. Sequenced sample: PBMCs. V and J are TRBV6-5 and TRBJ1-2; a weak D match, TRBD1 (6 bases). CDR3 bases: TGTGCCAGCAGCCCTATACAGGGTCGGGGCTACACCTTC. It specifies CASSPIQGRGYTF.